This entry concerns a single TCR beta chain. Its cognate antigen is unknown. This entry comes from a study of T cells after yellow fever vaccination. Overall study findings and caveats: Post-booster reappearance was seen for most primary-vaccination clones (around 97% CD4, 75% to 90% CD8). Researchers report a weaker secondary response that nonetheless peaked faster, day 5 versus 15. FACS-sorted repertoires could contain abundant clonotypes contaminating from the bulk population.

They built TCR cDNA with 5'RACE template switching, a step that put in a universal primer site and UMIs. MiXCR, applied by TCRdb to the 5' RACE reads, yields one record per CDR3 protein. Altogether about 260,000 distinct CDR3 sequences are present, roughly 5.2% being singletons, with the ten largest covering roughly 3.5%. The V gene's germline CDR1 is SGHTA and CDR2 FQGNSA. V was pared by 4 bases and J by 2 bases, with 9 bases of the junction left unmatched. This CDR3 contains 17 residues. The TCR originated in a man younger than 35 who received the YFV17D yellow fever vaccine. Here the sequenced sample was CD4+ T cells sorted from PBMCs, taken on the day of the yellow fever booster vaccination. The V gene is TRBV7-2, the J gene TRBJ2-3, with 10 bases matching TRBD2. The CDR3 DNA sequence: TGTGCCAGCAGCTCGACCCAGCTAGCGGGGGCCACAGATACGCAGTATTTT. This translates into CASSSTQLAGATDTQYF.